Listed below are T cell receptor beta chains from one sample, sequenced in a study of T cell responses to AZD1222 COVID-19 vaccine. Clones were read by immunoSEQ multiplex PCR, and TCRdb kept only the in-frame ones, dropping some. This sample has 75,000 to 95,000 clones; more than 90% occur once, and the top ten carry more than 4%. The sample in question was peripheral blood, obtained on day 0 of AZD1222 vaccination. The receptors were gathered from an adult in good health. The CDR3 runs from the conserved cysteine through the conserved F or W. Only some rows state a clone size, as once, few, many or a class for expanded clones.

v_gene: TRBV6-6; abundance: -; CDR3aa: CASSFGTGGGSPLHF
v_gene: TRBV19; abundance: -; CDR3aa: CASAGSVWTEAFF
v_gene: TRBV7-9; abundance: -; CDR3aa: CASSEREMNTEAFF
v_gene: TRBV7-9; abundance: -; CDR3aa: CASSWGQDTGELFF
v_gene: TRBV11-3; abundance: once; CDR3aa: CASSPLAAVEQFF
v_gene: TRBV3-1/TRBV3-2; abundance: -; CDR3aa: CASSQDGGVVYGYTF
v_gene: TRBV6-5; abundance: -; CDR3aa: CASQRVGGNQPQHF
v_gene: TRBV5-4; abundance: -; CDR3aa: CASSGGLAGVGEQYF
v_gene: TRBV10-3; abundance: -; CDR3aa: CAVTSGPPGYEQYF
v_gene: TRBV4-1; abundance: -; CDR3aa: CASSQDPAGAPGIEF
v_gene: TRBV7-3; abundance: -; CDR3aa: CASSFAGRGGYTF
v_gene: TRBV24-1; abundance: -; CDR3aa: CATSDSRQGTNSPLHF
v_gene: TRBV19; abundance: -; CDR3aa: CASSSGQGVLPLHF
v_gene: TRBV5-1; abundance: -; CDR3aa: CASSLERTNYGYTF
v_gene: TRBV7-2; abundance: -; CDR3aa: CASSRTSSETQYF
v_gene: TRBV20-1; abundance: -; CDR3aa: CSASQGGDTDTQYF
v_gene: TRBV2; abundance: -; CDR3aa: CASCLTGTEYGYTF
v_gene: TRBV2; abundance: -; CDR3aa: CASSEVGITDTQYF
v_gene: TRBV4-1; abundance: many; CDR3aa: CASSQDGPGSYGYTF
v_gene: TRBV7-2; abundance: -; CDR3aa: CASSPGTDEQYF
v_gene: TRBV18; abundance: -; CDR3aa: CASSPAEPDGYTF
v_gene: TRBV24-1; abundance: -; CDR3aa: CATSDPGRPMNTEAFF
v_gene: TRBV9; abundance: -; CDR3aa: CASNDRDSNNEQFF
v_gene: TRBV19; abundance: -; CDR3aa: CASSISGQIPYGYTF
v_gene: TRBV7-9; abundance: -; CDR3aa: CASSSGPDGYTF
v_gene: TRBV13; abundance: -; CDR3aa: CASSSRQGAGEKLFF
v_gene: TRBV7-7; abundance: -; CDR3aa: CASSLGPTIYEQFF
v_gene: TRBV7-2; abundance: -; CDR3aa: CASSLDPAGTGGEQYF
v_gene: TRBV2; abundance: -; CDR3aa: CASTSQGNTEAFF
v_gene: TRBV7-9; abundance: -; CDR3aa: CASSPGHPNTEAFF
v_gene: TRBV19; abundance: -; CDR3aa: CASSPNRGDGEKLFF
v_gene: TRBV6-1; abundance: -; CDR3aa: CASSGRGTVSYNEQFF
v_gene: TRBV27; abundance: -; CDR3aa: CASSLSVPGSNYGYTF
v_gene: TRBV6-5; abundance: -; CDR3aa: CASLLYPNVLTF
v_gene: TRBV5-1; abundance: -; CDR3aa: CASLSNTEAFF
v_gene: TRBV2; abundance: once; CDR3aa: CASIGGIGNTIYF
v_gene: TRBV6-5; abundance: -; CDR3aa: CASTPPGGGNTIYF
v_gene: TRBV5-4; abundance: -; CDR3aa: CASSFSGGAWANEQFF
v_gene: TRBV24-1; abundance: once; CDR3aa: CATSEGPNYGYTF
v_gene: TRBV10-3; abundance: -; CDR3aa: CAISRGNTEAFF
v_gene: TRBV5-1; abundance: -; CDR3aa: CASSLRTGIGQPQHF
v_gene: TRBV6-2/TRBV6-3; abundance: once; CDR3aa: CASSSGTALGTEAFF
v_gene: TRBV9; abundance: -; CDR3aa: CASSVVGETQYF
v_gene: TRBV12-3/TRBV12-4; abundance: -; CDR3aa: CASSTGNSPLHF
v_gene: TRBV7-9; abundance: -; CDR3aa: CASSLEVNEQFF
v_gene: TRBV7-3; abundance: few; CDR3aa: CASSLVAGGSYEQYF
v_gene: TRBV5-8; abundance: -; CDR3aa: CASSPGQGLLVNEKLFF
v_gene: TRBV30; abundance: -; CDR3aa: CAFPRPGGYEQYF
v_gene: TRBV7-2; abundance: -; CDR3aa: CASSLAAGAVGELFF
v_gene: TRBV27; abundance: -; CDR3aa: CASGTPNTIYF
v_gene: TRBV15; abundance: -; CDR3aa: CATSRDVGYEQYF
v_gene: TRBV7-2; abundance: -; CDR3aa: CASSLAPGGSNEQFF
v_gene: TRBV6-6; abundance: -; CDR3aa: CASSPRGTDTEAFF
v_gene: TRBV7-9; abundance: -; CDR3aa: CASSRTGAEQYF
v_gene: TRBV7-2; abundance: few; CDR3aa: CASSLGGSPEAFF